Below are 10 T cell receptor beta chains sequenced from a single sample in a study of post-analysis software for immune sequencing data (dated by TCRdb to between 2015 and 2016). The antigens these receptors bind are not known. Libraries were built with PCR. The sequencer listed for this sample is Illumina HiSeq 2500. Unique molecular identifiers were incorporated into TCR beta cDNA libraries to reduce PCR and sequencing biases. The raw public data were reprocessed by TCRdb itself: fastp quality trimming at Q25, MiXCR clonotype calling, in-frame beta chains only. CDR3 protein duplicates are merged, each entry listing the most common genes and DNA. Recorded for this sample are hundreds of thousands of distinct CDR3 sequences; about 60% of them occurred a single time. Of the sample, roughly 12% is held by the ten largest clones. Overall study results and their limits: Several TRBV segments, including TRBV5-6, TRBV5-1 and TRBV20-1, were significantly more frequent in patients than controls.

The sequencing input was blood. The receptors shown here come from a girl aged 2 to 10 with multiple sclerosis.

This chain connects TRBV9 to TRBJ2-7; TRBD2 aligns across 10 bases. The last part of the DNA fits TRBJ2-5 better; the J call may be wrong. This CDR3 region has 15 residues. In germline, CDR1 is SGDLS, CDR2 YYNGEE. The CDR3 DNA follows: TGTGCCAGCAGCGCCGTAGCGGGAGGTCAAGAGACCCAGTACTTC. It translates to CASSAVAGGQETQYF.

The table lists this clonotype with a few counts. It may be a read error: a sequence one base away is much more abundant. The J gene is TRBJ1-2, the V gene TRBV27, with a tentative D call TRBD1 (5 bases). Germline V gene data show CDR1 as MNHEY and CDR2 as SMNVEV (reference sequence). The CDR3 runs to 14 residues. CDR3 in amino acids: CASSFLGQGNGCTF. The CDR3 nucleotides read TGTGCCAGCAGTTTCCTTGGGCAGGGTAATGGCTGCACCTTC.

The rearrangement joins TRBV5-6 to TRBJ1-1; D unclear. The CDR3 loop spans 13 amino acids. Germline CDR1 reads SGHDT; CDR2 reads YYEEEE. V dropped 6 bases and J dropped 10 bases, with 19 bases sitting between them. The CDR3 protein is CASNFAPSRIAFF. DNA for the CDR3: TGTGCCAGCAACTTTGCCCCGTCGAGAATAGCTTTCTTT.

This clonotype was counted between two and nine times. The rearrangement uses TRBV10-3 and TRBJ2-6; 12 bases align to TRBD1. This CDR3 is 16 amino acids long. Germline loops: CDR1 ENHRY, CDR2 SYGVKD. V was clipped by 6 bases and J by 2 bases; unmatched bases: 2. Written as DNA, the CDR3 is TGTGCCATCAGCCGGGACAGGGGGCCTGGGGCCAACGTCCTGACTTTC. The encoded protein is CAISRDRGPGANVLTF.

This clonotype has just a few counts. The chain employs TRBV6-6 and TRBJ2-1; maybe TRBD2 (7 bases). V was pared by 0 bases and J by 6 bases, with 12 bases between. Per the germline V gene, CDR1 is MNHNY and CDR2 is SVGAGI (reference sequence). The CDR3 extends over 15 amino acids. The CDR3 region has the DNA TGTGCCAGCAGTTACTCAAAGGGGGAGGGCAATGAGCAGTTCTTC. Translation: CASSYSKGEGNEQFF.

The chain uses TRBV10-3 and TRBJ2-3; TRBD1 might be the D (6 bases). V was pared by 7 bases and J by 6 bases, with 14 bases between. Per germline, CDR1 ENHRY and CDR2 SYGVKD. The CDR3 consists of 13 residues. The CDR3 bases are TGTGCCATCAACGGACAGTGGGGGGATACGCAGTATTTT. Its translation: CAINGQWGDTQYF.

The rearrangement joins TRBV7-9 to TRBJ2-1; tentative D call: TRBD2 (5 bases). Per germline, CDR1 SEHNR and CDR2 FQNEAQ (reference sequence). Trimming left V 3 bases short and J 4 bases short, with 10 bases between. This CDR3 spans 14 amino acids. The CDR3 is CASSLREVYNEQFF. In DNA form, the CDR3 reads TGTGCCAGCAGCTTGAGGGAAGTATACAATGAGCAGTTCTTC.

This clonotype was detected only a few times. The chain has TRBV6-6 and TRBJ2-1; D perhaps matches TRBD1 (6 bases). Germline loops: CDR1 MNHNY, CDR2 SVGAGI (reference sequence). With 0 bases removed from V and 9 bases from J, the gap between germline ends came to 6 bases. The CDR3 loop spans 12 amino acids. CDR3 in DNA: TGTGCCAGCAGTTACTCGGGGGCTGAGCAGTTCTTC. Translation: CASSYSGAEQFF.

The J gene is TRBJ2-1, the V gene TRBV12-3 or TRBV12-4; possible D gene TRBD1, 6 bases. V dropped 6 bases and J dropped 8 bases, with 23 bases sitting between them. The CDR3 contains 16 residues. Written as DNA, the CDR3 is TGTGCCAGCAGCCAAGGGGGTGGTTTGTCGGGTGATGAGCAGTTCTTC. Its translation: CASSQGGGLSGDEQFF.

Only a few counts were recorded for this clonotype. The J gene is TRBJ2-5, the V gene TRBV5-1, with D tentatively TRBD1 (6 bases). The DNA matches TRBJ2-7 better at its end, which makes the J call doubtful. The CDR3 has 13 amino acids. Germline V gene lookup returns CDR1 SGHRS and CDR2 YFSETQ. CDR3 bases: TGCGCCAGCAGCTTAATCAGGGGCTACGAGCAGTACTTC. This sequence encodes CASSLIRGYEQYF.